This is a list of T cell receptor beta chains from one sample in a study of T cell changes during pregnancy in multiple sclerosis. Repertoires were generated with immunoSEQ multiplex PCR, while TCRdb's copy carries only in-frame clones and drops some. Of 25,000 to 35,000 clones listed, over 85% are singletons. The sequencing here drew on CD8+ T cells from peripheral blood mononuclear cells, taken before pregnancy. The receptors here all came from a female donor with multiple sclerosis, enrolled in a pregnancy study. CDR3s include the opening cysteine and the closing phenylalanine or tryptophan. Each record gives: clone size, D gene, V gene, J gene, CDR3 DNA, CDR3 protein. D genes are given only for firm matches. Only some rows state a clone size, as once, few, many or a class for expanded clones.

clone size: -
D gene: -
V gene: TRBV12-5
J gene: TRBJ2-2
CDR3 DNA: TGTGCTAGTGGGGAGGGCACCGGGGAGCTGTTTTTT
CDR3 protein: CASGEGTGELFF

clone size: -
D gene: TRBD2
V gene: TRBV10-2
J gene: TRBJ2-1
CDR3 DNA: TGCGCCAGCAGCCTAGCGGGGGGGTACAATGAGCAGTTCTTC
CDR3 protein: CASSLAGGYNEQFF

clone size: few
D gene: TRBD2
V gene: TRBV27
J gene: TRBJ2-3
CDR3 DNA: TGTGCCAGCAGTTTATTAGGGACTAGCGAGAGGTCTTTT
CDR3 protein: CASSLLGTSERSF

clone size: -
D gene: -
V gene: TRBV5-5
J gene: TRBJ1-1
CDR3 DNA: TGTGCCAGCAGCTCCCGACAGGAAGCTTTCTTT
CDR3 protein: CASSSRQEAFF

clone size: -
D gene: TRBD2
V gene: TRBV4-1
J gene: TRBJ2-7
CDR3 DNA: TGCGCCAGCAGCCAGATTACGGGGGGGCCGAGTGAGCAGTACTTC
CDR3 protein: CASSQITGGPSEQYF

clone size: -
D gene: -
V gene: TRBV5-1
J gene: TRBJ2-6
CDR3 DNA: TGCGCCAGCAGCTGGATGGGACTCCTGACCTCTGGGGCCAACGTCCTGACTTTC
CDR3 protein: CASSWMGLLTSGANVLTF

clone size: -
D gene: -
V gene: TRBV9
J gene: TRBJ1-3
CDR3 DNA: TGTGCCAGCAGGGGGGGGGCTGGAAACACCATATATTTT
CDR3 protein: CASRGGAGNTIYF

clone size: -
D gene: TRBD1
V gene: TRBV28
J gene: TRBJ1-5
CDR3 DNA: TGTGCCAGCACCTACCGGGACAGGTACAATCAGCCCCAGCATTTT
CDR3 protein: CASTYRDRYNQPQHF

clone size: -
D gene: TRBD1
V gene: TRBV4-1
J gene: TRBJ1-4
CDR3 DNA: TGCGCCAGCAGCCAAGTTTTCGGTCAGGGGGCTGAAAAACTGTTTTTT
CDR3 protein: CASSQVFGQGAEKLFF

clone size: -
D gene: TRBD1
V gene: TRBV23-1
J gene: TRBJ2-7
CDR3 DNA: TGCGCCAGCAGTCAGCCCGAACAGGGGGCTTCCTACGAGCAGTACTTC
CDR3 protein: CASSQPEQGASYEQYF

clone size: medium-sized
D gene: -
V gene: TRBV6-4
J gene: TRBJ2-1
CDR3 DNA: TGTGCCAGCAGTGACTCAATACTGAATGAGCAGTTCTTC
CDR3 protein: CASSDSILNEQFF

clone size: -
D gene: -
V gene: TRBV4-2
J gene: TRBJ1-6
CDR3 DNA: TGTGCCAGCAGTACCCAGGGGTTTGATTCACCCCTCCACTTT
CDR3 protein: CASSTQGFDSPLHF

clone size: -
D gene: TRBD1
V gene: TRBV27
J gene: TRBJ2-7
CDR3 DNA: TGTGCCAGCACCCCAAGACAGGGGGTTACCTACGAGCAGTACTTC
CDR3 protein: CASTPRQGVTYEQYF

clone size: once
D gene: TRBD2
V gene: TRBV7-9
J gene: TRBJ2-7
CDR3 DNA: TGTGCCAGCAGCACGGGACTAGTCCACGAGCAGTACTTC
CDR3 protein: CASSTGLVHEQYF

clone size: few
D gene: -
V gene: TRBV4-2
J gene: TRBJ2-7
CDR3 DNA: TGTGCCAGCAGCCCCACTAGCCCCACGGAGCAGTACTTC
CDR3 protein: CASSPTSPTEQYF

clone size: -
D gene: -
V gene: TRBV5-5
J gene: TRBJ2-1
CDR3 DNA: TGTGCCAGCAGCGAAAAGGGGGTCCCCTACAATGAGCAGTTCTTC
CDR3 protein: CASSEKGVPYNEQFF

clone size: -
D gene: -
V gene: TRBV4-1
J gene: TRBJ2-1
CDR3 DNA: TGCGCCAGCAGCCAAGGAAGCCCTCAGTTCTTC
CDR3 protein: CASSQGSPQFF

clone size: -
D gene: -
V gene: TRBV7-9
J gene: TRBJ1-1
CDR3 DNA: TGTGCCAGCAGCTTAGTAGCCTTCTTTGAGGGAGCTTTCTTT
CDR3 protein: CASSLVAFFEGAFF

clone size: -
D gene: TRBD2
V gene: TRBV9
J gene: TRBJ2-2
CDR3 DNA: TGTGCCAGCAGCGTAGCTAGACTAGCTCCGTCCGGGGAGCTGTTTTTT
CDR3 protein: CASSVARLAPSGELFF

clone size: -
D gene: TRBD1
V gene: TRBV2
J gene: TRBJ1-5
CDR3 DNA: TGTGCCAGCAGTCTCGACAGGGGAAAACCCCAGCATTTT
CDR3 protein: CASSLDRGKPQHF

clone size: -
D gene: -
V gene: TRBV19
J gene: TRBJ2-7
CDR3 DNA: TGTGCCAGCTCGGACAACTCCTACGAGCAGTACTTC
CDR3 protein: CASSDNSYEQYF

clone size: -
D gene: -
V gene: TRBV6-1
J gene: TRBJ1-1
CDR3 DNA: TGTGCCAGCAGTGAGGGGACTGCGAACACTGAAGCTTTCTTT
CDR3 protein: CASSEGTANTEAFF

clone size: -
D gene: TRBD2
V gene: TRBV15
J gene: TRBJ2-7
CDR3 DNA: TGTGCCACCAGCAGTGACGGCCGGGAGGGCCAAAACTCCTACGAGCAGTACTTC
CDR3 protein: CATSSDGREGQNSYEQYF

clone size: -
D gene: -
V gene: TRBV27
J gene: TRBJ2-1
CDR3 DNA: TGTGCCAGCACCAACCTACCCATTCAGGGATACAATGAGCAGTTCTTC
CDR3 protein: CASTNLPIQGYNEQFF

clone size: once
D gene: -
V gene: TRBV15
J gene: TRBJ1-1
CDR3 DNA: TGTGCCACCAGCAGAGAGCGGTGGACTGAAGCTTTCTTT
CDR3 protein: CATSRERWTEAFF

clone size: -
D gene: TRBD1
V gene: TRBV18
J gene: TRBJ1-1
CDR3 DNA: TGTGCCAGCTCACCACCGACAGGGCCCGCGGGTGGCGCTTTCTTT
CDR3 protein: CASSPPTGPAGGAFF

clone size: -
D gene: -
V gene: TRBV9
J gene: TRBJ1-3
CDR3 DNA: TGTGCCAGCAGCGTAGAAGGAGGGAACTCTGGAAACACCATATATTTT
CDR3 protein: CASSVEGGNSGNTIYF

clone size: -
D gene: -
V gene: TRBV5-4
J gene: TRBJ2-7
CDR3 DNA: TGTGCCAGCAGCTCAATCCCGGGACTCAGGCCGGGAGAGCAGTACTTC
CDR3 protein: CASSSIPGLRPGEQYF

clone size: -
D gene: -
V gene: TRBV9
J gene: TRBJ2-5
CDR3 DNA: TGTGCCAGCAGCGGGGGGGTAGCCGGAACTTTGGAGACCCAGTACTTC
CDR3 protein: CASSGGVAGTLETQYF

clone size: -
D gene: TRBD1
V gene: TRBV9
J gene: TRBJ1-5
CDR3 DNA: TGTGCCAGCAGCGTCGGACAGGGGGCCAATCAGCCCCAGCATTTT
CDR3 protein: CASSVGQGANQPQHF

clone size: -
D gene: TRBD1
V gene: TRBV6-5
J gene: TRBJ2-7
CDR3 DNA: TGTGCCAGCAGTTGGGGGACAGAGTTCTCCTACGAGCAGTACTTC
CDR3 protein: CASSWGTEFSYEQYF

clone size: -
D gene: TRBD2
V gene: TRBV7-9
J gene: TRBJ2-1
CDR3 DNA: TGTGCCAGCAGGGAGGGACTAGCAGGTGAGCAGTTCTTC
CDR3 protein: CASREGLAGEQFF

clone size: -
D gene: TRBD2
V gene: TRBV6-1
J gene: TRBJ2-1
CDR3 DNA: TGTGCCAGCATCGCGGGGGGCCCCTACAATGAGCAGTTCTTC
CDR3 protein: CASIAGGPYNEQFF

clone size: -
D gene: TRBD1
V gene: TRBV5-4
J gene: TRBJ1-6
CDR3 DNA: TGTGCCAGCAGCTTTTTCTTACAGGGGGGCTATAATTCACCCCTCCACTTT
CDR3 protein: CASSFFLQGGYNSPLHF

clone size: -
D gene: -
V gene: TRBV6-6
J gene: TRBJ2-5
CDR3 DNA: TGTGCCAGCAGTACCAGAGATTGGGAGCAGTACTTC
CDR3 protein: CASSTRDWEQYF

clone size: -
D gene: -
V gene: TRBV7-3
J gene: TRBJ1-6
CDR3 DNA: TGTGCCACCGGCGGCGGAAGCTCCTATAATTCACCCCTCCACTTT
CDR3 protein: CATGGGSSYNSPLHF

clone size: -
D gene: TRBD1
V gene: TRBV6-4
J gene: TRBJ2-3
CDR3 DNA: TGTGCCAGCAGTGAAAGCGTTCTGGGACAGGGGGCAGATACGCAGTATTTT
CDR3 protein: CASSESVLGQGADTQYF

clone size: -
D gene: TRBD1
V gene: TRBV5-6
J gene: TRBJ2-3
CDR3 DNA: TGTGCCAGCAGCTCCTGGGACAGGGGGAGCACAGATACGCAGTATTTT
CDR3 protein: CASSSWDRGSTDTQYF

clone size: -
D gene: -
V gene: TRBV5-1
J gene: TRBJ2-1
CDR3 DNA: TGCGCCAGCAGCTTGGGACTGATTCTCTCCTACAATGAGCAGTTCTTC
CDR3 protein: CASSLGLILSYNEQFF

clone size: once
D gene: TRBD2
V gene: TRBV4-1
J gene: TRBJ2-3
CDR3 DNA: TGCGCCAGCAGGGGGACTAGCGTCCGTGGCACAGATACGCAGTATTTT
CDR3 protein: CASRGTSVRGTDTQYF

clone size: -
D gene: TRBD1
V gene: TRBV10-3
J gene: TRBJ2-6
CDR3 DNA: TGTGCCATCAGTGAAGACAGGGTTTTTACTGGGGCCAACGTCCTGACTTTC
CDR3 protein: CAISEDRVFTGANVLTF